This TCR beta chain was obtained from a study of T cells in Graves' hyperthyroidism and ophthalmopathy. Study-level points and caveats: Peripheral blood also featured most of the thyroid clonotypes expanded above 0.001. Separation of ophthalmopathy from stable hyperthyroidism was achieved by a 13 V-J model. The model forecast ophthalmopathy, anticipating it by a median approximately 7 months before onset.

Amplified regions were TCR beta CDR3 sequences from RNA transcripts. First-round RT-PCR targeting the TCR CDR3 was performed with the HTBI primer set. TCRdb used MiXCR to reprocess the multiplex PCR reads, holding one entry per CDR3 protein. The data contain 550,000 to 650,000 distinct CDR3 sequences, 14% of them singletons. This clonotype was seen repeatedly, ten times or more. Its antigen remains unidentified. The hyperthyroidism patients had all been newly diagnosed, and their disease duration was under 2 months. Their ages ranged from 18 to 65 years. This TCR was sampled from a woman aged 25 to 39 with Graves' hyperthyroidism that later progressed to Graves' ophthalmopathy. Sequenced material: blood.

The CDR3 DNA reads as TGTGCCAGCAGCACCGGACCAGGATCGATTACTGAAGCTTTCTTT. It is translated as CASSTGPGSITEAFF. V is TRBV7-9 and J is TRBJ1-1; D is unresolved. Germline CDR1 is SEHNR and CDR2 is FQNEAQ (reference sequence). V shed 5 bases and J shed 5 bases, with 18 bases lying between them. The CDR3 length is 15 residues.